The 6 T cell receptor beta chains presented below share a single source sample, sequenced in a study of T cell responses to AZD1222 COVID-19 vaccine. Sequencing was performed with immunoSEQ multiplex PCR; in TCRdb, only in-frame clones are kept and a portion is missing. The sample includes 55,000 to 75,000 clones, about four fifths seen only once; the top ten take approximately 23%. This sample comprised peripheral blood, obtained on day 0 of MenACWY control vaccination. These receptors were obtained from an adult in good health.

The V gene is TRBV3-1 (or the pseudogene TRBV3-2), the J gene TRBJ1-2; possibly TRBD1 for D (5 bases). This CDR3 is 17 amino acids long. Deletions cut 2 bases from V and 4 bases from J, with 20 bases between. Germline CDR1 is LGHDT and CDR2 is YNNKEL (reference sequence). CDR3 bases: TGTGCCAGCAGCCAAAACTTCGGCCGGGGCCCGAGCTATGGCTACACCTTC. Translating gives CASSQNFGRGPSYGYTF.

The chain is built from TRBV29-1 and TRBJ2-5; D may be TRBD1 (6 bases). The CDR3 sequence is 12 residues long. Germline CDR1 is SQVTM and CDR2 is ANQGSEA. V was trimmed by 2 bases and J by 3 bases, leaving 7 bases between them. In DNA form, the CDR3 reads TGCAGCGTTGAATGGACAGAAGAGACCCAGTACTTC. Encoded protein: CSVEWTEETQYF.

V is TRBV19 and J is TRBJ2-7; D is ambiguous. This CDR3 region has 13 residues. Germline V gene lookup returns CDR1 LNHDA and CDR2 SQIVND (reference sequence). Trimming left V 1 base short and J 2 bases short, with 6 bases between. In nucleotides, the CDR3 is TGTGCCAGTAGTATAGGTTACGCCTACGAGCAGTACTTC. As protein: CASSIGYAYEQYF.

J is TRBJ2-1 and V is TRBV12-3 or TRBV12-4; D uncertain. The CDR3 contains 13 residues. Trimming shortened V by 5 bases and J by 6 bases, and 11 bases separated the two germline ends. The CDR3 region has the DNA TGTGCCAGCAGTCCCCTTTTGGGCAATGAGCAGTTCTTC. Protein product: CASSPLLGNEQFF.

By sample share, this clone is medium-sized. The chain is built from TRBV2 and TRBJ1-1; 7 nucleotides align to TRBD1. This CDR3 spans 13 amino acids. V lost 6 bases to trimming and J lost 5 bases; unmatched junction nucleotides: 6. The V gene's germline CDR1 is SNHLY and CDR2 FYNNEI. The CDR3, as DNA: TGTGCCAGCAGACGGGACAGTGCGACTGAAGCTTTCTTT. Protein product: CASRRDSATEAFF.

The rearrangement links TRBV5-8 to TRBJ1-5, with D uncertain. Trimming took off 5 bases at V and 0 bases at J, with 3 bases between the two ends. Per germline, CDR1 SGHTS and CDR2 YDEGEE. This CDR3 region has 12 residues. The CDR3 nucleotides read TGTGCCAGCAGAGATAGCAATCAGCCCCAGCATTTT. This translates into CASRDSNQPQHF.